This TCR beta chain originates from a study of shared clonotypes between healthy human individuals (TCRdb year 2020). Some background on the complete study: Two women and three men aged 18 to 49 years were included in the cohort. Per donor, three plates each were used for CD4 naive and CD4 memory, two for CD8 naive, and one for CD8 memory. The study deeply sequenced blood TCR repertoires of about 5 healthy adults to estimate repertoire size and the extent of clonotype sharing between individuals. To increase sequencing depth and limit assay-specific biases, different laboratories used diverse techniques to prepare libraries and sequence TCR repertoires. Between about 0.8 and 9 billion PBMCs per donor were obtained by leukapheresis. Summary of the overall study and its limitations: Higher generation probabilities were observed for clonotypes shared by all four sorted-subset donors than for non-shared clonotypes. Across several donors, about 5% of naive CD4, approximately 3.6% of naive CD8, around 2.5% of memory CD4, and over 0.35% of memory CD8 clonotypes were shared. Sampling was limited to blood, and TCR repertoires in tissue likely differ from TCR repertoires in blood. Even with the large sequencing depth, rarefaction of the sorted-subset datasets indicated that sequencing was incomplete. The genetic and exposure-history diversity represented was limited by the small number of donors. Naive subsets generally had larger estimated clonotype richness than memory subsets did. Based on pairwise subsampling, the degree of clonotype sharing among donors was expected to be affected by sequencing depth.

Remarks on this clone: The antigen it recognizes is unknown. No clone much larger than this one lies a single base away; base qualities are absent.

Using the deep immunoSEQ assay, multiplex PCR amplified TCR CDR3 regions from genomic DNA. Genomic DNA extracted from each cell subset was distributed evenly over all wells of several immunoSEQ 96-well plates, and each plate served as one replicate. Each replicate PCR for sorted subsets received around 200 ng genomic DNA, equal to about 30,000 T cell genomes. Purified libraries were measured with a Qubit 3.0 fluorometer, size-checked on a Bioanalyzer 2100, and measured again with the KAPA Library Quantification kit. Each immunoSEQ 96-well plate was sequenced on its own single-read 150-cycle Illumina NextSeq 550 flow cell. In the paper's pipeline: Because the immunoSEQ output held only junctional sequences and lacked quality scores, the filtering could not match the filtering applied to full-length reads. Sequences were annotated with PyIR, a Python wrapper for IgBLAST v1.9, using IMGT germline references to assign V/J genes and CDR3. Reads with weak V/J assignments (E-value above 1e-6), missing CDR3, stop codons, out-of-frame junctions, or ambiguous translated residues were removed. V3J clonotypes were defined as sequences sharing an identical inferred V gene, J gene, and CDR3 amino acid sequence. Percentage overlap between repertoires was calculated by dividing the number of shared unique clonotypes by the size of the smaller repertoire. Richness of each repertoire was evaluated using RTK rarefaction, the Chao1 estimator, and Recon v2.1 estimates of unobserved clonotypes. Generation probabilities were computed with OLGA for all TCRbeta clonotypes obtained by the gDNA method from a handful of donors. TCRdb stores this immuneACCESS table with in-frame sequences only. Part of the clones is absent; in the studies checked, under half of the shortfall reflects unresolved V genes, and no reason is known for the rest. V and J calls and clone size are as listed in that table; D and trimming were resolved from the DNA. A total of 600,000 to 750,000 clones appear in this sample, 55% to 75% of them only once. About 1.8% of the sample goes to the ten largest clones.

Its CDR3 holds 15 amino acids, cysteine through phenylalanine. Only the CDR3 part of the read is kept: 45 bases, read in frame from the first base. Based on the germline V gene, the CDR1 and CDR2 sequences are SGHTA and FQGTGA. V gives up 2 bases and J gives up 3 bases, and the segment between their germline ends measures 11 bases. Donors were healthy HIV-negative adults with no recently reported acute infections or vaccinations. Only Caucasian adults living in Nashville, Tennessee, USA were represented among the donors. CD4+ T cells were enriched by magnetic negative selection, after which naive cells were positively selected on CD45RA and the negative fraction was taken as the memory subset. Blood was obtained by leukapheresis, after which PBMCs were separated by Ficoll-Histopaque density gradient centrifugation and cryopreserved in liquid nitrogen vapor phase. Analytical flow cytometry was used to check the purity and quantity of each magnetically sorted T cell population. Genomic DNA was isolated from each sorted fraction and quantified by UV absorbance on a Nanodrop 2000c.

The sequenced sample consisted of memory CD4+ T cells sorted from blood. The sample's cell subset or site label, in plain terms: CD45RA-negative fraction. The rearranged segments are TRBV7-3 and TRBJ1-5; the D gene identity is not certain. The clonotype was recovered from a woman aged 25-40 years in good health. The nucleotides are TGTGCCAGCAGCTTACCTGCAGGTCACAATCAGCCCCAGCATTTT. Translated, it reads CASSLPAGHNQPQHF.